Below, 27 T cell receptor beta chains from the same sample are listed, as sequenced in a study of regulatory T cells in long-lasting Graves disease. Time point described: newly diagnosed GD, antithyroid drugs for less than 3 months. Extracted RNA from PBMCs served as the source of the TCR library. Assembly of TCR beta libraries relied on iRepertoire HTBI primers together with Arm-PCR of CDR3 regions. TCRdb independently ran MiXCR on the multiplex PCR reads; one entry per CDR3 protein. The data show about 440,000 distinct CDR3 sequences, about 15% seen once. These same data were also listed under a study on T cells in Graves' hyperthyroidism and ophthalmopathy.

Sequences were derived from peripheral blood mononuclear cells (PBMCs), sampled at new diagnosis, from a patient treated with antithyroid drugs. The receptor source for this set is a woman aged 25 to 39 with Graves disease.

V gene TRBV6-2 or TRBV6-3 combines with J gene TRBJ2-2, with a tentative D call TRBD1 (6 bases). Germline V lookup: CDR1 MNHEY, CDR2 SVGEGT. The CDR3 runs to 12 residues. Trimming shortened V by 6 bases and J by 6 bases, and 8 bases separated the two germline ends. CDR3 sequence reads: CASSRGAGELFF. The CDR3 region has the DNA TGTGCCAGCAGCAGGGGCGCCGGGGAGCTGTTTTTT.

Notes on this clonotype: Possible read error: a much larger clone is one base away. The chain combines TRBV30 with TRBJ1-2; TRBD1 might be the D (5 bases). This CDR3 contains 14 residues. The germline V gene encodes CDR1 GTSNPN and CDR2 SVGIG (reference sequence). CDR3 in DNA: TGTGCCTCGAGTGAGTCTCGGGGCTACTATGGCTACACCTTC. It is translated as CASSESRGYYGYTF.

Concerning this clonotype: This sequence is one base from a far larger clone and is likely a read error. The rearrangement uses TRBV20-1 and TRBJ2-3; 11 bases are a match to TRBD2. The last part of the DNA fits TRBJ2-1 better; the J call may be wrong. Germline V gene sequence: CDR1 DFQATT, CDR2 SNEGSKA (reference sequence). This CDR3 region has 13 residues. CDR3: CSAVELAGVEQFF. As DNA, the CDR3 is TGCAGTGCCGTGGAACTAGCGGGAGTCGAGCAGTTCTTC.

As concerns this clonotype: This clone may be a read error of a much larger clone one base away. The chain is built from TRBV7-8 and TRBJ2-2, with 8 bases that match TRBD1. CDR3 length equals 15 residues. Germline V lookup: CDR1 SGHVS, CDR2 FQNEAQ. With 3 bases clipped from V and 8 bases from J, the junction kept 8 bases outside the gene matches. This CDR3 is CASSFQDRGSGELFF. DNA of the CDR3: TGTGCCAGCAGCTTCCAAGACAGGGGTTCAGGGGAGCTGTTTTTT.

This clonotype was seen ten or more times. The chain couples TRBV7-8 to TRBJ1-5; 8 bases are a match to TRBD1. V shed 4 bases, J shed 1 base, and the junction held 12 bases outside the gene matches. This CDR3 has 18 residues. Germline assignment: CDR1 SGHVS and CDR2 FQNEAQ. The DNA for the CDR3 is TGTGCCAGCAGCTCCCCGACCGGACGACAGGGGAGCAATCAGCCCCAGCATTTT. Its protein is CASSSPTGRQGSNQPQHF.

This clonotype was observed at least ten times. The chain employs TRBV2 and TRBJ1-1; D is perhaps TRBD1 (6 bases). Germline V lookup: CDR1 SNHLY, CDR2 FYNNEI. The V and J ends lost 9 bases and 1 base respectively, with 15 bases between them. The length of the CDR3 is 14 residues. DNA of the CDR3: TGTGCCAGTTTACAGGGTCTCGAGAACACTGAAGCTTTCTTT. This translates into CASLQGLENTEAFF.

This clonotype occurred many times. V gene TRBV20-1 combines with J gene TRBJ2-2, with 13 bases aligning to TRBD2. V lost 5 bases and J lost 4; bases outside the gene matches: 13. CDR1 is DFQATT and CDR2 is SNEGSKA in the germline V gene (reference sequence). The CDR3 loop spans 18 amino acids. The CDR3 bases are TGCAGTGCTGGGGCCCCGGGACTAGCGGGAAGAGGCACCGGGGAGCTGTTTTTT. It is translated as CSAGAPGLAGRGTGELFF.

The chain couples TRBV6-1 to TRBJ1-5; TRBD1 aligns across 7 bases. J lost 7 bases, V lost 3 bases, and 9 bases had no gene match. The CDR3 is 15 amino acids. Germline CDR1 and CDR2: MNHNS and SASEGT. The CDR3 DNA reads TGTGCCAGCAGTGATGGAAGGACAGGCCGGCAGCCCCAGCATTTT. The encoded protein is CASSDGRTGRQPQHF.

There are a few counts of this clonotype. V gene TRBV29-1 combines with J gene TRBJ1-3; D perhaps matches TRBD1 (5 bases). CDR1 SQVTM and CDR2 ANQGSEA come from the germline V gene. The CDR3 length is 14 residues. V lost 1 base and J lost 2, with 9 bases in between. Here the CDR3 DNA reads TGCAGCGTTGAAGTGTCGGGGGCTGGAAACACCATATATTTT. Its protein is CSVEVSGAGNTIYF.

This clonotype was seen repeatedly, ten times or more. The chain links TRBV2 to TRBJ1-5; unclear D gene. The germline gives CDR1 SNHLY, CDR2 FYNNEI. The CDR3 has 14 amino acids. V lost 4 bases and J lost 4, with 11 bases in between. The CDR3 DNA follows: TGTGCCAGCAGTGTAGTACAGCTGAATCAGCCCCAGCATTTT. It codes for CASSVVQLNQPQHF.

This clonotype was seen a handful of times. The rearrangement joins TRBV7-3 to TRBJ2-3; 7 bases are a match to TRBD2. The CDR3 has 16 amino acids. Losses at the gene ends were 5 bases for V and 0 bases for J; bases not matched to a gene: 8. Germline loops: CDR1 SGHTA, CDR2 FQGTGA. The CDR3 coding sequence is TGTGCCAGCAGCCCCGGTAGTAGCGGGAGCACAGATACGCAGTATTTT. Translated: CASSPGSSGSTDTQYF.

Many counts were recorded for this clonotype. The chain couples TRBV2 to TRBJ2-1, with D maybe TRBD2 (6 bases). The CDR3 length is 14 residues. Germline V gene lookup returns CDR1 SNHLY and CDR2 FYNNEI. V was trimmed by 5 bases and J by 3 bases, leaving 11 bases between them. CDR3 nucleotides: TGTGCCAGCAGTCCGGGACTCAACTACAATGAGCAGTTCTTC. Protein sequence: CASSPGLNYNEQFF.

This clonotype occurred a few times. The chain is built from TRBV6-2 or TRBV6-3 and TRBJ2-3, with 7 bases that match TRBD2. The CDR3 has 13 residues. V gave up 5 bases and J gave up 4 bases; unmatched junction bases: 3. CDR1 MNHEY and CDR2 SVGEGT come from the germline V gene. Written as DNA, the CDR3 is TGTGCCAGCAGTGGGGGGGTGTCAGATACGCAGTATTTT. Translation gives CASSGGVSDTQYF.

V and J are TRBV6-2 or TRBV6-3 and TRBJ2-3; 9 positions match TRBD1. Germline-derived CDR1 and CDR2 are MNHEY and SVGEGT. The CDR3 contains 19 residues. With V trimmed by 0 bases and J by 4 bases, 14 bases remained unmatched. CDR3 residues: CASSYSLLRDRVGSDTQYF. Written as DNA, the CDR3 is TGTGCCAGCAGTTACTCGTTACTGAGGGACAGGGTAGGATCAGATACGCAGTATTTT.

J is TRBJ2-7 and V is TRBV20-1; D is unclear. Trimming left V 3 bases short and J 0 bases short, with 6 bases between. Germline-derived CDR1 and CDR2 are DFQATT and SNEGSKA (reference sequence). There are 12 residues in the CDR3. The DNA for the CDR3 is TGCAGTGCTAGCCCGGTCTCCTACGAGCAGTACTTC. Translating it yields CSASPVSYEQYF.

This clonotype was observed at least ten times. The chain uses TRBV2 and TRBJ1-5; D is uncertain. V shed 7 bases and J shed 7 bases, with 11 bases lying between them. The CDR3 has 12 amino acids. CDR1 SNHLY and CDR2 FYNNEI come from the germline V gene. The CDR3 bases are TGTGCCAGCATGGGTACGAACCAGCCCCAGCATTTT. Amino acid sequence: CASMGTNQPQHF.

This clonotype has a handful of counts. V is TRBV7-9 and J is TRBJ1-4; no reliable D call. Per the germline V gene, CDR1 is SEHNR and CDR2 is FQNEAQ (reference sequence). The CDR3 consists of 17 residues. With 5 bases removed from V and 4 bases from J, the gap between germline ends came to 20 bases. The CDR3 protein is CASSRSVTRLHNEKLFF. CDR3 coding DNA: TGTGCCAGCAGCCGTTCGGTCACCAGGCTCCATAATGAAAAACTGTTTTTT. Together with reference TRBV7-9 and TRBJ1-4, the CDR3 gives the full variable domain: DTGVSQNPRHKITKRGQNVTFRCDPISEHNRLYWYRQTLGQGPEFLTYFQNEAQLEKSRLLSDRFSAERPKGSFSTLEIQRTEQGDSAMYLCASSRSVTRLHNEKLFFGSGTQLSVL.

V and J are TRBV4-1 and TRBJ2-5; D unresolved. Germline V CDR1 and CDR2: MGHRA, YSYEKL. CDR3 length equals 16 residues. Deletions cut 0 bases from V and 1 base from J, with 12 bases between. In DNA form, the CDR3 reads TGCGCCAGCAGCCAAGAATCGCAGCCGATCCAAGAGACCCAGTACTTC. It yields the protein CASSQESQPIQETQYF.

This clonotype was recorded many times. This sequence joins TRBV20-1 and TRBJ2-1, with 12 bases aligning to TRBD2. The germline V gene encodes CDR1 DFQATT and CDR2 SNEGSKA (reference sequence). The J segment lost 8 bases and the V segment lost 3 bases, leaving 5 bases of the junction unmatched. The CDR3 is made up of 14 amino acids. The CDR3 reads CSARWLAGGHEQFF. CDR3 nucleotide sequence: TGCAGTGCTAGGTGGCTAGCGGGGGGGCATGAGCAGTTCTTC.

In its sample, this clonotype was seen many times. The chain links TRBV10-3 to TRBJ1-4; no definite D call. Trimming removed 4 bases at V and 8 bases at J, with 17 bases between. The V gene's germline CDR1 is ENHRY and CDR2 SYGVKD. The CDR3 consists of 15 residues. The CDR3 nucleotides read TGTGCCATCAGTGCGATAAGGGAGGCAGGCGAAAAACTGTTTTTT. This codes for CAISAIREAGEKLFF.

This clonotype was recorded many times. This sequence joins TRBV28 and TRBJ2-7, with D unresolved. In germline, CDR1 is MDHEN, CDR2 SYDVKM. This CDR3 is 14 amino acids long. V was pared by 2 bases and J by 0 bases, with 8 bases between. CDR3 DNA sequence: TGTGCCAGCAGTTTACAGCCCAACTCCTACGAGCAGTACTTC. Translating gives CASSLQPNSYEQYF.

This clonotype was recorded at least ten times. The chain couples TRBV18 to TRBJ2-4, with TRBD1 matching over 9 bases. The V gene's germline CDR1 is KGHSH and CDR2 LQKENI. V lost 4 bases, J lost 3 bases, and 7 bases stayed unmatched. The CDR3 consists of 16 residues. The CDR3 protein is CASSLRTGVVKNIQYF. The CDR3 DNA is TGTGCCAGCTCACTCCGGACAGGGGTGGTCAAAAACATTCAGTACTTC.

The table lists this clonotype with a few counts. The rearrangement links TRBV3-1 to TRBJ2-7, with D possibly matching TRBD1 (5 bases). The CDR3 has 15 amino acids. Germline lookup yields CDR1 LGHDT and CDR2 YNNKEL (reference sequence). Trimming stripped 5 bases from V and 2 bases from J, with 16 bases between. CDR3 protein: CASSFGHNPTYEQYF. The DNA of the CDR3 is TGTGCCAGCAGCTTCGGACATAACCCCACCTACGAGCAGTACTTC.

In its sample, this clonotype was seen a few times. The J gene is TRBJ2-3, the V gene TRBV7-9, with 7 bases lining up with TRBD2. Germline V gene sequence: CDR1 SEHNR, CDR2 FQNEAQ (reference sequence). The CDR3 is 16 amino acids. Trimming at V came to 1 base and at J to 1 base, leaving 5 bases not matched to a gene. The CDR3 DNA is TGTGCCAGCAGCTTAGGGGCTAGCGGCTGCACAGATACGCAGTATTTT. Residues: CASSLGASGCTDTQYF. The variable domain in full, with the rest retrieved from reference TRBV7-9 and TRBJ2-3, is DTGVSQNPRHKITKRGQNVTFRCDPISEHNRLYWYRQTLGQGPEFLTYFQNEAQLEKSRLLSDRFSAERPKGSFSTLEIQRTEQGDSAMYLCASSLGASGCTDTQYFGPGTRLTVL.

In this sample, this clonotype turned up many times. This chain connects TRBV6-1 to TRBJ1-2; the D gene is possibly TRBD1 (6 bases). The CDR3 runs 13 residues. The V end lost 6 bases, the J end lost 8 bases, and 16 bases lay between the germline ends. Germline lookup yields CDR1 MNHNS and CDR2 SASEGT. The CDR3 spells CASSPGQTNGYTF. The DNA of the CDR3 is TGTGCCAGCAGCCCCGGACAGACGAACGGCTACACCTTC.

This clonotype has a count of ten or more. The genes are TRBV28 and TRBJ2-4; 11 bases line up with TRBD1. Unmatched junction bases numbered 6, after V lost 2 bases and J lost 12 bases. Germline CDR1 is MDHEN and CDR2 is SYDVKM. This CDR3 region has 14 residues. In DNA form, the CDR3 reads TGTGCCAGCAGTTTAGGGACAGGGGGGCCAAATCAGTACTTC. Translating it yields CASSLGTGGPNQYF.

In its sample, this clonotype was seen many times. The chain recombines TRBV6-1 with TRBJ2-7; 7 bases line up with TRBD2. Per germline, CDR1 MNHNS and CDR2 SASEGT. CDR3 length: 15 residues. J gave up 3 bases and V 6 bases, and 11 bases lay outside the gene matches. CDR3: CASRRGGTRDYEQYF. The CDR3 DNA follows: TGTGCCAGCAGGAGGGGAGGGACCAGAGACTACGAGCAGTACTTC.